A single sample gave rise to the 11 T cell receptor beta chains below, sequenced in a study of PD-L1 blockade in urothelial cancer. Assay used: immunoSEQ multiplex PCR; TCRdb lists only in-frame clones, some missing. The sample has approximately 40,000 clones; approximately 86% are singletons. Specified time point: peripheral blood 6 weeks after treatment start. This sample comprised PBMCs, obtained around atezolizumab (anti-PD-L1) treatment. The receptors stem from a man in his sixties with urothelial cancer.

This sequence joins TRBV19 and TRBJ1-2; 8 bases align to TRBD1. The CDR3 runs to 15 residues. CDR1 is LNHDA, CDR2 SQIVND, per germline (reference sequence). The V segment lost 4 bases and the J segment 5 bases; nucleotides outside the gene matches: 9. The DNA of the CDR3 is TGTGCCAGTAGTACGAATCAGGGGGCCGGGTATGGCTACACCTTC. It encodes CASSTNQGAGYGYTF.

J is TRBJ1-3 and V is TRBV13; D ambiguous. Germline CDR1 and CDR2: PRHDT and FYEKMQ (reference sequence). The ends were cut back, 5 bases at V and 4 bases at J, with 18 bases in the middle. The CDR3 loop spans 16 amino acids. CDR3 nucleotides: TGTGCCAGCAGCCTCCCTGGCGCGGGTTCGGGAAACACCATATATTTT. This gives the protein CASSLPGAGSGNTIYF.

The chain joins TRBV7-2 to TRBJ2-1; the match to TRBD2 covers 8 bases. Germline V lookup: CDR1 SGHTA, CDR2 FQGNSA. V trimming: 0 bases; J trimming: 1 base; junction bases outside the gene matches: 11. The CDR3 runs 19 residues. In nucleotides, the CDR3 is TGTGCCAGCAGCTTAGCGAAGGAGGCTAGCGGGTGGTCCTACAATGAGCAGTTCTTC. Protein product: CASSLAKEASGWSYNEQFF.

The V gene is TRBV5-1, the J gene TRBJ2-5, with 8 bases lining up with TRBD1. Germline V gene lookup returns CDR1 SGHRS and CDR2 YFSETQ. The CDR3 loop spans 14 amino acids. After removal of 4 bases from V and 4 bases from J, the junction contained 6 bases not matched to a gene. CDR3 in amino acids: CASSPGQVGETQYF. The DNA of the CDR3 is TGCGCCAGCAGCCCGGGACAGGTGGGAGAGACCCAGTACTTC.

The rearrangement uses TRBV29-1 and TRBJ1-4; D remains ambiguous. Trimming took off 6 bases at V and 15 bases at J, with 17 bases between the two ends. The germline V gene has CDR1 SQVTM and CDR2 ANQGSEA. The CDR3 runs 11 residues. In DNA form, the CDR3 reads TGCAGCGTACGTTTAGGCGACAAGATGTTTTTT. Translating it yields CSVRLGDKMFF.

The CDR3 loop is CASSEQDRVRSPLHF. CDR3 in DNA: TGTGCCAGCAGTGAACAGGACAGGGTACGGTCACCCCTCCACTTT. This chain connects TRBV25-1 to TRBJ1-6, with 8 bases matching TRBD1. The CDR3 is made up of 15 amino acids. Trimming removed 2 bases from V and 10 bases from J; junction bases left unmatched: 7. CDR1 is MGHDK, CDR2 SYGVNS, per germline.

This sequence joins TRBV7-9 and TRBJ2-5, with 7 bases fitting TRBD2. Germline CDR1 reads SEHNR; CDR2 reads FQNEAQ (reference sequence). The CDR3 is 16 amino acids. Unmatched junction bases numbered 10, after V lost 1 base and J lost 5 bases. The CDR3 DNA reads as TGTGCCAGCAGCTTAGGGTTGAGGGAGGGCCAGGAGACCCAGTACTTC. Residues: CASSLGLREGQETQYF.

The chain employs TRBV2 and TRBJ1-4; 7 bases are shared with TRBD1. Trimming removed 2 bases from V and 8 bases from J; junction bases left unmatched: 8. Germline CDR1 is SNHLY and CDR2 is FYNNEI. This CDR3 spans 15 amino acids. The CDR3 nucleotides read TGTGCCAGCAGTGAACCGACAGGGTTAGGAGAAAAACTGTTTTTT. Protein: CASSEPTGLGEKLFF.

This chain connects TRBV18 to TRBJ2-5, with 9 bases that match TRBD1. The CDR3 spans 15 residues. The ends lost 4 bases at V and 4 bases at J; junction bases unmatched: 7. Looked up from germline, CDR1 is KGHSH and CDR2 is LQKENI. The CDR3 protein is CASSLGQGKRETQYF. In DNA form, the CDR3 reads TGTGCCAGCTCACTAGGACAGGGGAAGAGAGAGACCCAGTACTTC.

J is TRBJ2-5 and V is TRBV30, with D maybe TRBD1 (6 bases). Trimming pared 1 base from V and 2 bases from J, leaving 17 bases between. This CDR3 contains 16 residues. Germline V CDR1 and CDR2: GTSNPN, SVGIG (reference sequence). As DNA, the CDR3 is TGTGCCTGGAGTGGAGGAACACAGGGCGGACAAGAGACCCAGTACTTC. This translates into CAWSGGTQGGQETQYF.

The count of this clone is one. The V call is TRBV7-2, the J call TRBJ1-5; possible D gene TRBD1, 6 bases. This CDR3 has 15 amino acids. V was cut by 2 bases and J by 0 bases, with 8 bases left in between. The germline gives CDR1 SGHTA, CDR2 FQGNSA. Written as DNA, the CDR3 is TGTGCCAGCAGCTTAAACAGGGATAGCAATCAGCCCCAGCATTTT. Its protein is CASSLNRDSNQPQHF.